One sample yielded the 3 T cell receptor beta chains listed below, sequenced in a study of T cells in Graves' hyperthyroidism and ophthalmopathy. Amplification targeted TCR beta CDR3 regions from RNA transcripts. TCR CDR3 regions were first amplified by RT-PCR with HTBI primers. TCRdb recomputed calls from the multiplex PCR reads with MiXCR, one row per CDR3 protein. The sample yields 700,000 or so distinct CDR3 sequences, about 17% seen once. Source material: blood. The source of these receptors is a man aged 18 to 35 with Graves' hyperthyroidism.

V usage is TRBV3-1 and J usage is TRBJ2-2; D is perhaps TRBD1 (6 bases). Germline V CDR1 and CDR2: LGHDT, YNNKEL (reference sequence). This CDR3 contains 16 residues. Trimming shortened V by 6 bases and J by 3 bases, and 17 bases separated the two germline ends. CDR3 in amino acids: CASRADTGLYTGELFF. CDR3 bases: TGTGCCAGCAGGGCTGACACAGGGCTCTACACCGGGGAGCTGTTTTTT.

Many counts were recorded for this clonotype. The chain joins TRBV2 to TRBJ2-7, with TRBD2 identical over 7 bases. J gave up 5 bases and V 3 bases, and 10 bases lay outside the gene matches. CDR3 length equals 15 residues. Germline lookup yields CDR1 SNHLY and CDR2 FYNNEI. This CDR3 reads CASSEVRERIDEQYF. CDR3 nucleotides: TGTGCCAGCAGTGAGGTGCGGGAGAGAATCGACGAGCAGTACTTC. The entire variable domain, with the rest obtained from reference TRBV2 and TRBJ2-7, is as follows: EPEVTQTPSHQVTQMGQEVILRCVPISNHLYFYWYRQILGQKVEFLVSFYNNEISEKSEIFDDQFSVERPDGSNFTLKIRSTKLEDSAMYFCASSEVRERIDEQYFGPGTRLTVT.

The chain is built from TRBV7-8 and TRBJ2-3; the match to TRBD1 covers 10 bases. Germline V gives CDR1 SGHVS, CDR2 FQNEAQ. Trimming cost V 6 bases and J 1 base; bases outside gene matches: 7. The CDR3 is 16 amino acids. CDR3 amino acids: CASSTSGTGGTDTQYF. CDR3 DNA sequence: TGTGCCAGCAGTACAAGCGGGACAGGGGGCACAGATACGCAGTATTTT.